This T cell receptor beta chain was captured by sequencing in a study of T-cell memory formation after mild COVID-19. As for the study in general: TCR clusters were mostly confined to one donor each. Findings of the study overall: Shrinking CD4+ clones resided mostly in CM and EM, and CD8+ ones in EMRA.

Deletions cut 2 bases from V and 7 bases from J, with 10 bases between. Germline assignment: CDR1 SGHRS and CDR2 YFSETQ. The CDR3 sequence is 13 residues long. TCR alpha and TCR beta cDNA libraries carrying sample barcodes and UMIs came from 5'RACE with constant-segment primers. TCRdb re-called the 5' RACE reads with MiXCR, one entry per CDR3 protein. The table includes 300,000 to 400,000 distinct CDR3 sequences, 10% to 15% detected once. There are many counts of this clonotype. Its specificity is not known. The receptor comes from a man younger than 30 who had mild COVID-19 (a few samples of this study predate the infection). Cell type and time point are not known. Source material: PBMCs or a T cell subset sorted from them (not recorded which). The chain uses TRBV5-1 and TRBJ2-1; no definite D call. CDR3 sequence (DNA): TGCGCCAGCAGCTTTTGGGGATTAAATGAGCAGTTCTTC. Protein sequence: CASSFWGLNEQFF.